The 2 T cell receptor beta chains in this list originate from one sample, sequenced in a study of shared clonotypes between healthy human individuals. The naive CD8 fraction comprised CD45RO-negative cells positively selected for CCR7 and excluded terminally differentiated effector memory CD45RA+ cells. The table came from immunoSEQ multiplex PCR; TCRdb's copy has only in-frame clones and leaves some out. The sample records some 2.1 million clones, about 95% being singletons. What was sequenced was naive CD8+ T cells sorted from blood. These receptors all stem from a young man in good health.

The rearrangement joins TRBV2 to TRBJ2-3; TRBD1 matches at 7 bases. This CDR3 spans 16 amino acids. J was trimmed by 3 bases and V by 0 bases; bases with no gene match: 6. Germline assignment: CDR1 SNHLY and CDR2 FYNNEI. CDR3 in DNA: TGTGCCAGCAGTGAAGCGCTAGGGGGCCTGACAGATACGCAGTATTTT. It is translated as CASSEALGGLTDTQYF.

The chain links TRBV27 to TRBJ1-1, with D possibly being TRBD1 (5 bases). V shed 5 bases and J shed 4 bases, with 14 bases lying between them. Germline CDR1 reads MNHEY; CDR2 reads SMNVEV (reference sequence). The CDR3 totals 14 residues. CDR3: CASSVGPRGTEAFF. The DNA of the CDR3 is TGTGCCAGCAGTGTGGGACCCCGAGGCACTGAAGCTTTCTTT.